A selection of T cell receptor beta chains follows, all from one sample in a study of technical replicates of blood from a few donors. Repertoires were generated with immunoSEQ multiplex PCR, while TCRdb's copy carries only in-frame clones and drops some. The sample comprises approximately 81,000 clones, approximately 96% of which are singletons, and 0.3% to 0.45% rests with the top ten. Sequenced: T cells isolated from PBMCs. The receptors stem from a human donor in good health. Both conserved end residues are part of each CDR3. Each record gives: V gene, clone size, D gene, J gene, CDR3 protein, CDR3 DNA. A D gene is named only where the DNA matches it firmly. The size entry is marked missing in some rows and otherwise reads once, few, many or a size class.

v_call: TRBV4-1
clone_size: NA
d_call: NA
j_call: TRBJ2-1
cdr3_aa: CASSQFVEQFF
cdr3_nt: TGCGCCAGCAGCCAATTCGTTGAGCAGTTCTTC

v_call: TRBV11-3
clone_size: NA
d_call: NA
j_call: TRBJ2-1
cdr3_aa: CASSLTDNEQFF
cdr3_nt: TGTGCCAGCAGCTTGACAGACAATGAGCAGTTCTTC

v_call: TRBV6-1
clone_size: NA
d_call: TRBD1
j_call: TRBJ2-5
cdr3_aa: CASSEADRVWETQYF
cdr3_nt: TGTGCCAGCAGTGAAGCGGACAGGGTATGGGAGACCCAGTACTTC

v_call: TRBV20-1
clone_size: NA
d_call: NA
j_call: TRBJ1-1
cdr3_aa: CSAPTATEAFF
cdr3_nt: TGCAGTGCTCCGACAGCCACTGAAGCTTTCTTT

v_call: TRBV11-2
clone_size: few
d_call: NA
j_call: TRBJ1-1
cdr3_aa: CASSSTLGGGTGVTFF
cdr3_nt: TGTGCCAGCAGCTCGACCCTAGGCGGGGGTACAGGCGTAACTTTCTTT

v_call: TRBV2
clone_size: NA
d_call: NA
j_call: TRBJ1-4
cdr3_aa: CASSSTVTNEKLFF
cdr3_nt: TGTGCCAGCTCCTCGACAGTGACTAATGAAAAACTGTTTTTT

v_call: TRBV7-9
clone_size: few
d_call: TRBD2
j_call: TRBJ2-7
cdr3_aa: CASSLEAGASYEQYF
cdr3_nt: TGTGCCAGCAGCTTGGAAGCGGGAGCCTCCTACGAGCAGTACTTC

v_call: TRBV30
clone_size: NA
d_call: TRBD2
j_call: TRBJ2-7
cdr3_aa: CAWSFTIPGLAETTYEQYF
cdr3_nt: TGTGCCTGGAGTTTCACTATCCCCGGACTAGCGGAAACAACCTACGAGCAGTACTTC

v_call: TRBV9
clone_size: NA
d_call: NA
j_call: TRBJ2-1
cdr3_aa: CASSVGNSGYNEQFF
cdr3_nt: TGTGCCAGCAGCGTAGGGAATAGCGGCTACAATGAGCAGTTCTTC

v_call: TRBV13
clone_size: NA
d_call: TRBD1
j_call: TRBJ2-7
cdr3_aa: CASSLTGTGLYEQYF
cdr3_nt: TGTGCCAGCAGCTTAACCGGGACAGGACTCTACGAGCAGTACTTC